This TCR beta chain was sequenced in a study of T-cell reconstitution after alpha-beta-depleted transplantation in children. During its preparation, the TCRbeta library received unique molecular identifiers. TCRdb reanalysed the PCR reads using MiXCR and keeps one entry per CDR3 protein. Found here are almost 500,000 distinct CDR3 sequences, around 12% of them singletons; the top ten hold roughly 5.4%. V was clipped by 2 bases and J by 3 bases; unmatched bases: 2. The CDR3 has 15 amino acids. The germline CDR1 and CDR2 sequences are SQVTM and ANQGSEA. The gene calls are TRBV29-1 and TRBJ2-1; 12 positions agree with TRBD2. This sequence originates from a human donor who donated a stem cell graft to a child with combined immunodeficiency. This specimen consisted of PBMCs from the stem cell graft donor, obtained from the stem cell graft. CDR3 DNA sequence: TGCAGCGTTGAAACGGGACTAGCGGGCTACAATGAGCAGTTCTTC. Its protein is CSVETGLAGYNEQFF.